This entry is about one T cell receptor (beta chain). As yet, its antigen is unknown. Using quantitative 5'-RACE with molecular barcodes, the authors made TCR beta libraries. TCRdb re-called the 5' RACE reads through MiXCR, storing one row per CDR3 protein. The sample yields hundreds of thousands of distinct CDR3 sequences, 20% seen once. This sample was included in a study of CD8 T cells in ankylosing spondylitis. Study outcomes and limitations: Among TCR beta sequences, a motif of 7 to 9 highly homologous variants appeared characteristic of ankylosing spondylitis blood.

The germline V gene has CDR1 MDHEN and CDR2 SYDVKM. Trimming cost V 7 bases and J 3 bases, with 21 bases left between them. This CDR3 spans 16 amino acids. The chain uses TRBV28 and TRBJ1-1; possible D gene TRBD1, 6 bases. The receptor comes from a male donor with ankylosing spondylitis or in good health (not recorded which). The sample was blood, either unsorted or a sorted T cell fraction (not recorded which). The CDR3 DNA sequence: TGTGCCAGCAATACTGCGGGGGCCCCTGGGGACACTGAAGCTTTCTTT. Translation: CASNTAGAPGDTEAFF.